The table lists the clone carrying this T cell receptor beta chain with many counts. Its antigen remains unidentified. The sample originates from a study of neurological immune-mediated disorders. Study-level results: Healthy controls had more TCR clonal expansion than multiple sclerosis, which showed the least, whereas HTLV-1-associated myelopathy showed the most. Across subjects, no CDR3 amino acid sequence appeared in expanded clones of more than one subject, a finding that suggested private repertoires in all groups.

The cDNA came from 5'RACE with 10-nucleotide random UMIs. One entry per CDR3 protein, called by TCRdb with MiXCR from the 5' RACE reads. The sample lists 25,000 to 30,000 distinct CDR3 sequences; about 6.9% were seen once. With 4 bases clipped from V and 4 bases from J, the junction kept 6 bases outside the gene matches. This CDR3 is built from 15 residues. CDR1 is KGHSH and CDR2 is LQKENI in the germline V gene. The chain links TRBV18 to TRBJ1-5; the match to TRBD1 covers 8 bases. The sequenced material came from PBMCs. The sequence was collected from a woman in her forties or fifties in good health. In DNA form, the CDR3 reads TGTGCCAGCTCACTCGGGACAGGCCAAAATCAGCCCCAGCATTTT. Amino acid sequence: CASSLGTGQNQPQHF.